Detailed here is one T cell receptor (beta chain). Only a few counts were recorded for this clonotype. No cognate antigen has been identified for it. The DNA is omitted, as the CDR3 cannot be located on it reliably, and the CDR3 follows TCRdb's listing. This entry comes from a study of blood T cells in healthy people across ages (dated by TCRdb to about 2015). For context, the study as a whole: In model experiments, roughly one uniquely barcoded TCR beta cDNA molecule per two T cells was captured by template switching. Donors of different ages were randomly distributed across sequencing lanes to avoid experimental bias. The study analyzed two additional independent replicas of 1 million unique cDNA reads from the same blood draw for two donors, one aged 18 to 29 and one aged 80 or older. The donors were divided into four age groups: young (average about 16 years), middle-aged (approximately 41), aged (around 59) and long-lived (roughly 88). The study measured age-related changes in TCR beta repertoire diversity using deep sequencing normalized with unique cDNA molecular identifiers. What the authors observed across the whole study: As age increased, observed TCR beta diversity per million T cells dropped in a roughly linear way, and a significant reduction was already evident by age approximately 40. The long-lived group showed more naive CD4+ T cells, fewer expanded clones and increased TCR diversity than the aged group, suggesting age selection. There was a strong correlation between observed TCR beta diversity and the percentage of naive T cells measured by flow cytometry. Donor CMV infection status was unknown, potentially confounding age-related changes in expanded clonotypes. Because profiling used bulk unsorted PBMCs, naive and antigen-experienced compartments could not be compared conclusively. Estimates of total diversity based on one million sequenced T cells were considered lower bounds and underestimates.

Taken from the germline V gene, the CDR1 and CDR2 loops are MDHEN and SYDVKM. Taken from cysteine to phenylalanine, the CDR3 has 14 residues. Library preparation employed 5' RACE. Instrument on record: Illumina HiSeq 2500. A second about 6 to 11 cycle PCR used a sample-barcoded 5' primer and a J-beta primer mix. A unique molecular identifier was introduced onto each TCR beta cDNA molecule by a template-switch 5' adaptor carrying 12 random nucleotides. Each sample yielded at least 2.5 million CDR3-containing paired-end reads. All of the RNA was converted into first-strand cDNA using the Mint cDNA synthesis kit, with a TRBC-specific oligonucleotide serving as the primer. Following uracil-DNA glycosylase treatment, a first 18-cycle PCR with universal primers M1SS and BC2_uni_R was performed on all cDNA. Processing in the source paper ran as follows. For normalization, 1 million high-quality reads, each with a distinct molecular identifier, were randomly selected from each sample. Instead of being binned into consensus sequences, reads that shared molecular identifiers were thrown out. MiTCR, run with a Q25 quality threshold and the strictest error-elimination algorithm, handled CDR3 identification, clonotype clustering and error correction. A nonparametric unseen species model with Euler transformation was used to estimate lower-bound total TCR beta diversity. In-frame beta chains were kept once TCRdb had trimmed the public reads at Q25 with fastp and called clones with MiXCR. Every distinct CDR3 protein forms one entry, paired with its most common genes and DNA. The V and J calls here are based on TCRdb, not the publication. Counted in this sample were about 1.8 million distinct CDR3 sequences; less than 50% of them appeared once. The ten largest clones capture roughly 2.1% of the sample.

Donors were a few dozen systemically healthy Caucasian individuals from Russia aged roughly 6 to 100 years. About 10 milliliters of peripheral blood were drawn from each donor into EDTA-treated Vacutainer tubes. Ficoll-Paque density-gradient centrifugation was used to isolate PBMCs, with at least 6 million obtained per sample. Trizol reagent was used to extract total RNA from the PBMCs, yielding at least 5 micrograms per sample. The percentages of naive CD45RAhigh/CD27high T cells were determined by flow cytometry on a PBMC aliquot from every donor. Source material: blood. This TCR was sampled from a woman in her forties in good health. The rearranged chain carries TRBV28 and TRBJ2-7. CDR3 protein: CASSLERDSYEQYF.